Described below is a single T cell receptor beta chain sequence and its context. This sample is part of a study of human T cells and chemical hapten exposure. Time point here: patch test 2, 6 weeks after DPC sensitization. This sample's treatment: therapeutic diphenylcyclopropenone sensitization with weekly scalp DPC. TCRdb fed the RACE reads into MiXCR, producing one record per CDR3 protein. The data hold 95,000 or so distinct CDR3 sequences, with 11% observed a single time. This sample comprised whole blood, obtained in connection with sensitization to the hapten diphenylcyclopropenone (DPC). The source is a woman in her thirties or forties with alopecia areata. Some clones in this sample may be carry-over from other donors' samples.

The CDR3 loop is CASRWRGGDEQYF. CDR3 coding DNA: TGTGCCAGCAGGTGGCGGGGGGGCGACGAGCAGTACTTC. The chain employs TRBV28 and TRBJ2-7, with 9 bases that match TRBD2. The germline CDR1 and CDR2 sequences are MDHEN and SYDVKM. J was trimmed by 5 bases and V by 6 bases; bases with no gene match: 5. The CDR3 is 13 amino acids.